These T cell receptor beta chains were read from a single sample in a study of response to subunit inactivated influenza vaccine. In TCRdb, the RT-PCR reads were re-called with MiXCR into one record per CDR3 protein. Found here are 860,000 or so distinct CDR3 sequences, 21% of them singletons; the top ten hold 9.5% to 13%. The sample in question was PBMCs from blood, obtained 5 to 6 days after vaccination. The receptors here all came from a man aged 50 to 59 who received an inactivated influenza vaccine. CDR3s include the opening cysteine and the closing phenylalanine or tryptophan. D genes are given only for firm matches. Clone size, where shown, is once, few, many, or a class for clones that have expanded.

clone_size	d_call	v_call	j_call	cdr3_aa	cdr3_nt
-	TRBD1	TRBV12-3/TRBV12-4	TRBJ1-2	CASRTRGATGGYTF	TGTGCCAGCAGAACCAGGGGGGCGACGGGTGGCTACACCTTC
-	-	TRBV10-3	TRBJ2-5	CAISEWGSGQETQYF	TGTGCCATCAGTGAGTGGGGCAGCGGTCAAGAGACCCAGTACTTC
few	-	TRBV7-2	TRBJ2-1	CASSFSTSAYNEQFF	TGTGCCAGCAGCTTCTCCACAAGCGCCTACAATGAGCAGTTCTTC
few	-	TRBV20-1	TRBJ1-1	CSARDPGDNTEAFF	TGCAGTGCTAGAGATCCGGGGGATAACACTGAAGCTTTCTTT
-	TRBD1	TRBV20-1	TRBJ1-5	CSVTTTGLMHQPQHF	TGCAGTGTCACAACGACAGGGTTGATGCATCAGCCCCAGCATTTT
-	-	TRBV9	TRBJ2-7	CASSVDPGSTYEQYF	TGTGCCAGCAGCGTAGATCCAGGGTCGACCTACGAGCAGTACTTC
-	TRBD2	TRBV28	TRBJ2-5	CASSHGLADTETQYF	TGTGCCAGCAGCCATGGACTAGCGGATACGGAGACCCAGTACTTC
-	-	TRBV5-1	TRBJ2-3	CASSFSTGTLSTDTQYF	TGCGCCAGCAGCTTCTCAACCGGGACCTTATCCACAGATACGCAGTATTTT
-	TRBD1	TRBV6-1	TRBJ1-6	CASRGETGNSPLHF	TGTGCCAGCAGGGGCGAGACAGGGAATTCACCCCTCCACTTT
few	-	TRBV7-9	TRBJ1-6	CASSLQGSLMTPLHF	TGTGCCAGCAGCTTACAGGGCTCCCTAATGACACCCCTCCACTTT
-	-	TRBV11-2	TRBJ2-1	CASSLGRSEHFF	TGTGCCAGCAGCTTAGGTCGGAGTGAGCATTTCTTC
-	-	TRBV20-1	TRBJ2-7	CSAPPTGTISYEQYF	TGCAGTGCTCCGCCAACAGGGACGATCTCCTACGAGCAGTACTTC
few	-	TRBV5-5	TRBJ1-5	CASSRDSTKYQPQHF	TGTGCCAGCAGCCGGGACTCTACGAAATATCAGCCCCAGCATTTT
few	TRBD1	TRBV9	TRBJ2-6	CASSTGTGAGANVLTF	TGTGCCAGCAGCACGGGGACAGGGGCCGGGGCCAACGTCCTGACTTTC
-	-	TRBV6-1	TRBJ2-2	CASSSSDNTGELFF	TGTGCCAGCAGTAGCTCCGACAACACCGGGGAGCTGTTTTTT
few	TRBD1	TRBV20-1	TRBJ2-7	CSAPTSSGTGTYEQYF	TGCAGTGCCCCCACCTCGAGCGGGACAGGGACCTACGAGCAGTACTTC
few	-	TRBV4-1	TRBJ1-1	CASSLYGENTEAFF	TGCGCCAGCAGCCTCTATGGGGAGAACACTGAAGCTTTCTTT
-	TRBD1	TRBV20-1	TRBJ1-5	CSAPETGVAVWSNQPQHF	TGCAGTGCTCCAGAGACAGGGGTGGCAGTTTGGAGCAATCAGCCCCAGCATTTT
many	TRBD1	TRBV12-3/TRBV12-4	TRBJ2-1	CASRWGGRGNEQFF	TGTGCCAGCCGCTGGGGCGGCAGGGGGAATGAGCAGTTCTTC
few	-	TRBV6-1	TRBJ2-7	CASKPSLQGYEQYF	TGTGCCAGCAAGCCCTCGTTACAGGGATACGAGCAGTACTTC
few	-	TRBV4-3	TRBJ2-1	CASSQDRAPYNEQFF	TGCGCCAGCAGCCAAGATAGGGCACCCTACAATGAGCAGTTCTTC
many	-	TRBV6-2/TRBV6-3	TRBJ2-6	CASWAAGANVLTF	TGTGCCAGTTGGGCGGCTGGGGCCAACGTCCTGACTTTC
many	-	TRBV6-5	TRBJ2-3	CASSHAITGLRGADTQYF	TGTGCCAGCAGTCACGCCATTACGGGCCTAAGGGGCGCAGATACGCAGTATTTT
many	-	TRBV5-6	TRBJ1-1	CASSLRRRTEAFF	TGTGCCAGCAGCCTTAGACGCCGAACTGAAGCTTTCTTT
few	TRBD1	TRBV27	TRBJ2-1	CASSLLGQGVYEQFF	TGTGCCAGCAGTTTACTGGGACAGGGGGTCTATGAGCAGTTCTTC